The entry that follows covers one T cell receptor beta chain sequence. Antigen unknown. A clone one base away is much larger, so this may be a read error. The conserved phenylalanine or tryptophan is not found at the CDR3 terminus, so this likely reflects a read error. The CDR3 spans 12 residues. Germline V CDR1 and CDR2: LGHDT, YNNKEL (reference sequence). Trimming took off 2 bases at V and 7 bases at J, with 7 bases between the two ends. The data derive from a study of CD8 T cells in ankylosing spondylitis. General study findings and limits: Made up of fewer than 10 highly homologous variants, a TCR beta motif appeared characteristic of ankylosing spondylitis blood. Some of the motif variants had earlier been found in reactive arthritis patients' fluid and blood.

Via MiXCR, TCRdb re-called the 5' RACE reads, giving one row per CDR3 protein. Among under 250,000 distinct CDR3 sequences listed, 8.2% were seen once. The genes are TRBV3-1 and TRBJ2-3; no definite D call. The source is a female donor with ankylosing spondylitis or in good health (not recorded which). The sample comprised blood, either unsorted or a sorted T cell fraction (not recorded which). Here the CDR3 reads CASSQRRYTQYL. CDR3 nucleotides: TGTGCCAGCAGCCAACGACGATATACGCAGTATCTT.